The sequence of this T cell receptor beta chain was determined in a study of T cells in Graves' hyperthyroidism and ophthalmopathy. As for the study in general: Peripheral blood specimens were obtained at initial diagnosis, prior to any treatment. Study results and caveats: Blood also carried most thyroid clonotypes expanded above 0.001.

Comments on this clonotype: Its antigen is not known.

There were TCR beta CDR3 regions amplified from RNA transcripts. RT-PCR in the first round (using the HTBI primer set) targeted the TCR CDR3. Each CDR3 protein is one row after TCRdb ran MiXCR on the multiplex PCR reads. The repertoire holds roughly 710,000 distinct CDR3 sequences, with around a third as singletons. This TCR was recovered from a woman in her thirties or forties with Graves' hyperthyroidism. The sequenced sample consisted of blood.

The CDR3 DNA reads TGTGCCAGCAGTGAAGCGCGGGATGAAAAACTGTTTTTT. This encodes CASSEARDEKLFF. This sequence joins TRBV2 and TRBJ1-4; D not resolved. Per germline, CDR1 SNHLY and CDR2 FYNNEI. There are 13 residues in the CDR3. Trimming took 0 bases from V and 6 from J, leaving 5 bases between them. Looking up the rest from reference TRBV2 and TRBJ1-4 gives the full variable domain: EPEVTQTPSHQVTQMGQEVILRCVPISNHLYFYWYRQILGQKVEFLVSFYNNEISEKSEIFDDQFSVERPDGSNFTLKIRSTKLEDSAMYFCASSEARDEKLFFGSGTQLSVL.